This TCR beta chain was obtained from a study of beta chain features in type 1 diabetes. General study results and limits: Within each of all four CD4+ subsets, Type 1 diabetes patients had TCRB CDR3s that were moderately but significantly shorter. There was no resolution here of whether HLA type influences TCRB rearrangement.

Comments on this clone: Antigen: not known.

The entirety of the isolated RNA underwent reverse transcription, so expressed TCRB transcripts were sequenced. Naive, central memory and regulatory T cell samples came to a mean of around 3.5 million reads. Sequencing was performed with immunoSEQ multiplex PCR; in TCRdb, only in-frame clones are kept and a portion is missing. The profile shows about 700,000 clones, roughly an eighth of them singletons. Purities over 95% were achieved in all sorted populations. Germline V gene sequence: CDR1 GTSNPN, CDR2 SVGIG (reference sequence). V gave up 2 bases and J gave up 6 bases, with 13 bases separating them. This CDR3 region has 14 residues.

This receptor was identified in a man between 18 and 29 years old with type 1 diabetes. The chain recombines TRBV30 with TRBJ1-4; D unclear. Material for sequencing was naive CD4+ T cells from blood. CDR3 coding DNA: TGTGCCTGGAGTAGAAGCTTTTCGGATGAAAAACTGTTTTTT. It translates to CAWSRSFSDEKLFF.